A selection of T cell receptor beta chains follows, all from one sample in a study of shared clonotypes between healthy human individuals. Method: immunoSEQ multiplex PCR; TCRdb's copy keeps in-frame clones and lacks some. The table includes 1.5 million to 2.5 million clones, about 95% detected once. The specimen sequenced was naive CD8+ T cells sorted from blood. The receptors here all came from a man younger than 35 in good health. The conserved cysteine and the conserved F or W are not part of the CDR3 here.

J: TRBJ1-1; V: TRBV29-1; CDR3: SVAVEHTEAF
J: TRBJ1-1; V: TRBV6-1; CDR3: ASSVTAYTEAF
J: TRBJ1-2; V: TRBV4-1; CDR3: ASSGTGNYGYT
J: TRBJ2-7; V: TRBV6-5; CDR3: ASSYSWRGAIDEQY
J: TRBJ2-1; V: TRBV14; CDR3: ASSLPLGRSSYNEQF
J: TRBJ2-3; V: TRBV27; CDR3: ASSLSDPLGDTQY
J: TRBJ1-2; V: TRBV5-1; CDR3: ASRVGDDYGYT
J: TRBJ2-5; V: TRBV19; CDR3: ASSPTSGGWAFRETQY
J: TRBJ2-3; V: TRBV5-1; CDR3: ATAEERAPDTQY
J: TRBJ2-7; V: TRBV6-1; CDR3: ASSVRDPYEQY
J: TRBJ2-7; V: TRBV12-2; CDR3: ASRSRGSSSYEQY
J: TRBJ2-1; V: TRBV7-9; CDR3: ASSMLASYNEQF
J: TRBJ1-1; V: TRBV6-1; CDR3: ASSEPGGGTEAF
J: TRBJ2-7; V: TRBV9; CDR3: ASSVGSSSYEQY
J: TRBJ2-7; V: TRBV7-6; CDR3: ASSLGEDEQY
J: TRBJ2-2; V: TRBV7-9; CDR3: ASSSTIIRDNHTGELF
J: TRBJ2-7; V: TRBV5-1; CDR3: ASSLGGTTYEQY
J: TRBJ1-3; V: TRBV28; CDR3: ASSLTGGEGGNTIY
J: TRBJ2-5; V: TRBV9; CDR3: ASSVSETDYNQETQY
J: TRBJ2-7; V: TRBV6-6; CDR3: ASSHRDRPYEQY
J: TRBJ2-2; V: TRBV15; CDR3: ATSRDRLALNTGELF
J: TRBJ2-3; V: TRBV25-1; CDR3: ASSEYGTDTQY
J: TRBJ2-3; V: TRBV6-5; CDR3: ASSPGVSTDTQY
J: TRBJ1-4; V: TRBV15; CDR3: ATSRDGGRLGDEKLF
J: TRBJ1-1; V: TRBV11-2; CDR3: ASSASGGLNTEAF
J: TRBJ1-1; V: TRBV27; CDR3: ASSFGGANTEAF
J: TRBJ2-7; V: TRBV10-1; CDR3: ASSEGAGGVEQY
J: TRBJ2-3; V: TRBV6-5; CDR3: ASSYSDYSSTDTQY
J: TRBJ1-2; V: TRBV7-9; CDR3: ASSSSGTGAGYT
J: TRBJ2-3; V: TRBV7-9; CDR3: ASSLLAGYTDTQY
J: TRBJ2-7; V: TRBV4-3; CDR3: ASSQETSWENEQY
J: TRBJ2-5; V: TRBV12-5; CDR3: ASGPPTQGPGETQY
J: TRBJ2-7; V: TRBV2; CDR3: ASSGGGSRNEQY
J: TRBJ1-2; V: TRBV18; CDR3: ASSPDSYGYT
J: TRBJ1-5; V: TRBV28; CDR3: ASSPTRQWNQPQH
J: TRBJ2-3; V: TRBV29-1; CDR3: SVGDGGKDTQY
J: TRBJ2-7; V: TRBV18; CDR3: ASSPETGGYEQY